This TCR beta chain was observed in a study of blood T cell repertoires in COVID-19. The wider study: Whether acute or convalescent, the COVID-19 samples came from the United States, Italy and Spain.

Original analysis: Reference gene primer amplification in the assay estimated nucleated cell counts. Sequenced by immunoSEQ multiplex PCR; TCRdb stores in-frame clones only, minus some. That table furnishes V, J and clone size, whereas the DNA furnished D and trimming. The sample yields about 21,000 clones, 70% to 90% seen once. The ends were cut back, 1 base at V and 3 bases at J, with 4 bases in the middle. The CDR3 contains 12 residues. The sample was peripheral blood. The origin of this receptor is a human donor with active COVID-19. The donor label of this sample is uncertain. V is TRBV12-3 or TRBV12-4 and J is TRBJ2-7; D remains unclear. The CDR3 region is CASSLGSYEQYF. The CDR3 DNA is TGTGCCAGCAGTTTAGGCAGCTACGAGCAGTACTTC.